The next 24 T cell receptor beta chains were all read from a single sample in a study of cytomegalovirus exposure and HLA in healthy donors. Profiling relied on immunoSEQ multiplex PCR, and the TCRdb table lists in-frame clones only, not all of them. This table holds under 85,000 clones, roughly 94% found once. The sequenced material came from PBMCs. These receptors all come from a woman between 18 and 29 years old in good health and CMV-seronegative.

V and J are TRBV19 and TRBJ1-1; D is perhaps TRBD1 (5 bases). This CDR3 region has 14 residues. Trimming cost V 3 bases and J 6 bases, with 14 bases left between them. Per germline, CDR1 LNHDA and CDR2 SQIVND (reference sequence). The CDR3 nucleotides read TGTGCCAGTAGTATCGGTATGGGGCTCGCTGAAGCTTTCTTT. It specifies CASSIGMGLAEAFF.

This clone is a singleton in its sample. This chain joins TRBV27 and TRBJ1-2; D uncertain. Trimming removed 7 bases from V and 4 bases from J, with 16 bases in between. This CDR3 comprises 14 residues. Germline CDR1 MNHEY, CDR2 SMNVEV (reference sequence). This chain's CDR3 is CASKLRGGGYGYTF. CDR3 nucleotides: TGTGCCAGCAAGTTACGGGGAGGTGGCTATGGCTACACCTTC.

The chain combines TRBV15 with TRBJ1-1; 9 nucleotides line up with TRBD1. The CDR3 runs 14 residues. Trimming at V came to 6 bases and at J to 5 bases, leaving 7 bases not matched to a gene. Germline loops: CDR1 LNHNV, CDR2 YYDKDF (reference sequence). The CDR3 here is CATRTLDRGTEAFF. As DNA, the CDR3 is TGTGCCACCAGAACATTGGACAGGGGAACTGAAGCTTTCTTT.

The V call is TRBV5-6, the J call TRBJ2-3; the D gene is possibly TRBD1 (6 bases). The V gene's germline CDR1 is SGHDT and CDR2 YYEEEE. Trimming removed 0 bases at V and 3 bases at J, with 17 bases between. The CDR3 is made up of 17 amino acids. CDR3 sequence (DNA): TGTGCCAGCAGCTTGGTCCCGATTGGGGGCAAAACAGATACGCAGTATTTT. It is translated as CASSLVPIGGKTDTQYF. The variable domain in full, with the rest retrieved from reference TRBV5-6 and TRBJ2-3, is DAGVTQSPTHLIKTRGQQVTLRCSPKSGHDTVSWYQQALGQGPQFIFQYYEEEERQRGNFPDRFSGHQFPNYSSELNVNALLLGDSALYLCASSLVPIGGKTDTQYFGPGTRLTVL.

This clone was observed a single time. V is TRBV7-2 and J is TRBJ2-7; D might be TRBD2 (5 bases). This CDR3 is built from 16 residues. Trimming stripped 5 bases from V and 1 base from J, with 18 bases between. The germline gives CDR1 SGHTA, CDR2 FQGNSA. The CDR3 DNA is TGTGCCAGCAGCCACCGTACGGGGTTCGGGTCCTACGAGCAGTACTTC. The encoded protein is CASSHRTGFGSYEQYF.

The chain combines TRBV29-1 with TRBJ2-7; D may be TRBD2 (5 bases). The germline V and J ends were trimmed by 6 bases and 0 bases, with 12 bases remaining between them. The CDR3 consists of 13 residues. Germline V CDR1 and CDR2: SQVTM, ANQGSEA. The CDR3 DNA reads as TGCAGCGTCCCCGGGGAGAGCTCCTACGAGCAGTACTTC. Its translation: CSVPGESSYEQYF.

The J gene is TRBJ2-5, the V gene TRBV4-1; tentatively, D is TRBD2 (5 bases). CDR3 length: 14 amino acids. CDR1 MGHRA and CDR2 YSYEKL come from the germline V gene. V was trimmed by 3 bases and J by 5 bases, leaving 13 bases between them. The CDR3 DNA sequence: TGCGCCAGCAGCCAGGACCGACCTAGCGAGACCCAGTACTTC. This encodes CASSQDRPSETQYF.

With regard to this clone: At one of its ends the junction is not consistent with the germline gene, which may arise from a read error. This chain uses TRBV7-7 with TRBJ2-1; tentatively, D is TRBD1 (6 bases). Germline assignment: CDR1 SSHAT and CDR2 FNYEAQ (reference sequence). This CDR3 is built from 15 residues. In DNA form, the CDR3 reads TGTGCTAGCAGTATAGGGCTCCGGGACAACAATGAGCAGTTCTTC. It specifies CASSIGLRDNNEQFF.

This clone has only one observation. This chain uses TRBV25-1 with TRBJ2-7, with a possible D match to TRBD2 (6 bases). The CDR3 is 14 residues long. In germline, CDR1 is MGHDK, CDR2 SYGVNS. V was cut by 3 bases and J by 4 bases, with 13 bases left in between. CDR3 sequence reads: CASSDSGTGYEQYF. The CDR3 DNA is TGTGCCAGCAGTGATTCCGGGACTGGTTACGAGCAGTACTTC.

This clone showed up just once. Written as DNA, the CDR3 is TGTGCCAGCAGTCCCGCCGGGACTAGTTTGTACGAGCAGTACTTC. Translating it yields CASSPAGTSLYEQYF. The chain couples TRBV6-5 to TRBJ2-7; 8 nucleotides agree with TRBD2. J lost 4 bases, V lost 5 bases, and 10 bases had no gene match. Germline loops: CDR1 MNHEY, CDR2 SVGAGI. The CDR3 sequence is 15 residues long.

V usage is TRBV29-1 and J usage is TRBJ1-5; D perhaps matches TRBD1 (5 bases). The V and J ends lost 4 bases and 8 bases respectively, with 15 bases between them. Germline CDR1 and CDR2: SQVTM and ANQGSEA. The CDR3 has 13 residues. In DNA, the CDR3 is TGCAGCGTTGTGTCGATCCAAGGGGAGCCCCAGCATTTT. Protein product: CSVVSIQGEPQHF.

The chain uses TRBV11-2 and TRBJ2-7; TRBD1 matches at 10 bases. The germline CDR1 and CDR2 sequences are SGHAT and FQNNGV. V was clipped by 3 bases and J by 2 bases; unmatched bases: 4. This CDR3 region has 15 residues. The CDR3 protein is CASSFDRGLTYEQYF. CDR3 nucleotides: TGTGCCAGCAGCTTTGACAGGGGGCTGACCTACGAGCAGTACTTC. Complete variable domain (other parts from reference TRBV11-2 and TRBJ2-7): EAGVAQSPRYKIIEKRQSVAFWCNPISGHATLYWYQQILGQGPKLLIQFQNNGVVDDSQLPKDRFSAERLKGVDSTLKIQPAKLEDSAVYLCASSFDRGLTYEQYFGPGTRLTVT.

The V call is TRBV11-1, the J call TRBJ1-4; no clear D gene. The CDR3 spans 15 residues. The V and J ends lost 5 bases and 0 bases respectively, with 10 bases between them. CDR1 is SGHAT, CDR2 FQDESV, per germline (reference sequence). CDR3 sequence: CASSPGSSTNEKLFF. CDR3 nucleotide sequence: TGTGCCAGCAGCCCCGGGAGTTCAACTAATGAAAAACTGTTTTTT.

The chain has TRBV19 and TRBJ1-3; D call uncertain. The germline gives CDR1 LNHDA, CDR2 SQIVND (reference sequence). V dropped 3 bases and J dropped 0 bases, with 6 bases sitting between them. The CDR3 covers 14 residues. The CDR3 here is CASSIMSSGNTIYF. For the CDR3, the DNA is TGTGCCAGTAGTATCATGAGCTCTGGAAACACCATATATTTT.

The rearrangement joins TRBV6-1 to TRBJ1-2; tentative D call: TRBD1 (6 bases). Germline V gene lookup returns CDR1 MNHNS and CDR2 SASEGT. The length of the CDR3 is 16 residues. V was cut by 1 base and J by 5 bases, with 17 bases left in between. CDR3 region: CASSEDADRPRYGYTF. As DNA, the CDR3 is TGTGCCAGCAGTGAAGACGCCGACAGGCCTAGGTATGGCTACACCTTC.

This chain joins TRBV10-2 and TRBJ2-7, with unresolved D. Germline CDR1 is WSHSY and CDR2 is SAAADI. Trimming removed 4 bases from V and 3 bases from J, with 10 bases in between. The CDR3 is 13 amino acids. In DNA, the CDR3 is TGCGCCAGCAGTGGATGGCAGAACTACGAGCAGTACTTC. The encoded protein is CASSGWQNYEQYF.

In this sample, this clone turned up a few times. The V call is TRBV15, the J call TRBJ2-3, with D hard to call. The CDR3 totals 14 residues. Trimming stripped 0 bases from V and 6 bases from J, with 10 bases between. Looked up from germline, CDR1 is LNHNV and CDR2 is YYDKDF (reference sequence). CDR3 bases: TGTGCCACCAGCAGAGATCGCGGCGAGGATACGCAGTATTTT. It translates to CATSRDRGEDTQYF.

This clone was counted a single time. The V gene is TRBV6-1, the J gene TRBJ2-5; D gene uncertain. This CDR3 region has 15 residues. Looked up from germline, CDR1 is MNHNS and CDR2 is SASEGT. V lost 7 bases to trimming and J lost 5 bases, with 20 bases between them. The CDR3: CASTPSGPRRETQYF. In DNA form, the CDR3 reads TGTGCCAGCACCCCGAGTGGGCCGCGAAGGGAGACCCAGTACTTC.

CDR3 in DNA: TGTGCCAGCAGAGGGAGGCCCGAGGTCATAGGCACAGATACGCAGTATTTT. Translation gives CASRGRPEVIGTDTQYF. This rearrangement joins TRBV28 to TRBJ2-3, with D possibly matching TRBD2 (6 bases). This CDR3 spans 17 amino acids. V lost 6 bases to trimming and J lost 1 base, with 20 bases between them. Germline V CDR1 and CDR2: MDHEN, SYDVKM.

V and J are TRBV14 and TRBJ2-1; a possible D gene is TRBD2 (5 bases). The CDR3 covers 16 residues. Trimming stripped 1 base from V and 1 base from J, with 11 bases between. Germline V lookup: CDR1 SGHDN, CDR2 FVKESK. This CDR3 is CASSQGLGGSYNEQFF. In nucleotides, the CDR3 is TGTGCCAGCAGCCAAGGTTTAGGCGGGTCCTACAATGAGCAGTTCTTC.

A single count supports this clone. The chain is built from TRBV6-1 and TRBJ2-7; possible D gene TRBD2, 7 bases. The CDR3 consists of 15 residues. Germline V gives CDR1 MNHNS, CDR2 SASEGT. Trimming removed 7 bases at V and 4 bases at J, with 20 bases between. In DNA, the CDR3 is TGTGCCAGCACGGCCGGTACGGGGGGCAATTACGAGCAGTACTTC. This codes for CASTAGTGGNYEQYF.

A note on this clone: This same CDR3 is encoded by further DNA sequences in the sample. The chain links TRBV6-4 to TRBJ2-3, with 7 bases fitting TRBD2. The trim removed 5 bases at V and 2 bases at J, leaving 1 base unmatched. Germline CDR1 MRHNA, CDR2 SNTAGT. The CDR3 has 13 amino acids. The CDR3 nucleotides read TGTGCCAGCAGTAGCGGGGACACAGATACGCAGTATTTT. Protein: CASSSGDTDTQYF.

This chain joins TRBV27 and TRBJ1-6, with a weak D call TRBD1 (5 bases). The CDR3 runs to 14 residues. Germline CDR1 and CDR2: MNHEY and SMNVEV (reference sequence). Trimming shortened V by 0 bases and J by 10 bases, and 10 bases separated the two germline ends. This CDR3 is CASSLSGVGSPLHF. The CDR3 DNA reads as TGTGCCAGCAGTTTATCAGGGGTCGGATCACCCCTCCACTTT.

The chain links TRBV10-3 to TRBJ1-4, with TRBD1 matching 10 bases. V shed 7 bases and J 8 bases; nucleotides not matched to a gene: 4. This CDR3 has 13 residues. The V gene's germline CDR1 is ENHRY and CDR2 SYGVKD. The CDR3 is CAIKGQGYEKLFF. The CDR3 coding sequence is TGTGCCATCAAGGGACAGGGGTACGAAAAACTGTTTTTT.